Listed below are T cell receptor beta chains from one sample, sequenced in a study of T cells after posttransplantation cyclophosphamide. The method was immunoSEQ multiplex PCR; TCRdb's version includes in-frame clones alone and lacks a portion of them. The sample consists of around 66,000 clones, about 93% of them appearing once. Sequences were obtained from PBMCs. The source is a woman younger than 45 in good health and a related stem cell transplant donor. CDR3s include the opening cysteine and the closing phenylalanine or tryptophan. D genes are given only for firm matches. Where a row states a size, it is once, few, many or the class of an expanded clone; other rows omit it.

CDR3 length	clone size	V gene	J gene	D gene	CDR3 protein	CDR3 DNA
14	-	TRBV19	TRBJ1-3	TRBD1	CASSDTGDGNTIYF	TGTGCCAGTAGTGATACAGGGGATGGAAACACCATATATTTT
13	-	TRBV29-1	TRBJ1-1	-	CSAEDRSSAEAFF	TGCAGCGCGGAGGACAGATCGTCTGCTGAAGCTTTCTTT
11	-	TRBV20-1	TRBJ2-3	-	CSALSTDTQYF	TGCAGTGCGCTTAGCACAGATACGCAGTATTTT
14	-	TRBV5-4	TRBJ2-1	-	CASSLKNSYNEQFF	TGTGCCAGCAGCTTAAAAAACTCCTACAATGAGCAGTTCTTC
14	-	TRBV19	TRBJ2-2	-	CASNRDIGTGELFF	TGTGCCAGTAACAGGGACATCGGCACCGGGGAGCTGTTTTTT
15	-	TRBV5-1	TRBJ1-3	TRBD1	CASSTTGRAGNTIYF	TGCGCCAGCAGCACGACAGGGCGTGCTGGAAACACCATATATTTT
13	-	TRBV29-1	TRBJ1-1	TRBD1	CSVRQGWNTEAFF	TGCAGCGTCCGACAGGGGTGGAACACTGAAGCTTTCTTT
17	-	TRBV4-2	TRBJ1-2	TRBD1	CASSQGTTGTANYGYTF	TGTGCCAGCAGCCAAGGTACAACCGGGACAGCTAACTATGGCTACACCTTC
13	once	TRBV4-1	TRBJ2-5	-	CASSQALPETQYF	TGCGCCAGCAGCCAAGCTCTCCCAGAGACCCAGTACTTC
15	-	TRBV7-3	TRBJ2-1	TRBD2	CASSSRTSSYNEQFF	TGTGCCAGCAGCTCACGGACTAGCTCCTACAATGAGCAGTTCTTC
17	once	TRBV4-1	TRBJ1-1	-	CASSQGSVSGAKAEAFF	TGCGCCAGCAGCCAAGGGTCGGTGAGCGGGGCGAAGGCTGAAGCTTTCTTT
13	-	TRBV7-2	TRBJ1-2	-	CASSLDRVYGYTF	TGTGCCAGCAGCTTAGACAGGGTCTATGGCTACACCTTC
15	-	TRBV4-3	TRBJ2-7	-	CASSQDAGRGLEQYF	TGCGCCAGCAGCCAAGATGCGGGACGGGGACTGGAGCAGTACTTC
15	-	TRBV5-4	TRBJ2-3	-	CASSPDPASTDTQYF	TGTGCCAGCAGCCCGGACCCTGCTAGCACAGATACGCAGTATTTT
14	-	TRBV4-1	TRBJ2-5	-	CASSPGTALQTQYF	TGCGCCAGCAGCCCCGGGACGGCCCTGCAGACCCAGTACTTC
13	few	TRBV19	TRBJ1-2	-	CASAHGRNYGYTF	TGTGCCAGCGCCCACGGCAGAAACTATGGCTACACCTTC
15	-	TRBV15	TRBJ1-6	-	CATRNPKGLNSPLHF	TGTGCCACCAGAAATCCTAAAGGGCTAAATTCACCCCTCCACTTT
15	-	TRBV29-1	TRBJ1-4	TRBD1	CSVSRRGREGEKLFF	TGCAGCGTGTCCCGCAGGGGGCGAGAGGGTGAAAAACTGTTTTTT
13	-	TRBV7-2	TRBJ1-2	-	CASRTGLNYGYTF	TGTGCCAGCAGGACAGGTTTAAACTATGGCTACACCTTC
14	-	TRBV7-9	TRBJ2-1	-	CASSLASPYNEQFF	TGTGCCAGCAGCTTAGCAAGCCCCTACAATGAGCAGTTCTTC
12	-	TRBV5-1	TRBJ1-2	-	CASSLTGIGYTF	TGCGCCAGCAGCTTAACAGGGATTGGCTACACCTTC
13	-	TRBV5-1	TRBJ1-2	-	CASSLSDNYGYTF	TGCGCCAGCAGCTTGTCAGATAACTATGGCTACACCTTC
15	-	TRBV6-5	TRBJ1-5	-	CASSYGRGGNQPQHF	TGTGCCAGCAGTTACGGCAGGGGTGGCAATCAGCCCCAGCATTTT
16	-	TRBV19	TRBJ1-5	-	CASSIVAGNANQPQHF	TGTGCCAGTAGTATAGTGGCGGGGAATGCCAATCAGCCCCAGCATTTT
15	-	TRBV25-1	TRBJ2-2	-	CASSEWSRATGELFF	TGTGCCAGCAGTGAATGGTCTAGAGCTACCGGGGAGCTGTTTTTT
13	-	TRBV6-1	TRBJ2-5	-	CASSDPERETQYF	TGTGCCAGCAGTGACCCAGAGCGAGAGACCCAGTACTTC
16	-	TRBV5-1	TRBJ2-1	TRBD2	CASSPRLAGLYNEQFF	TGCGCCAGCAGCCCGCGACTAGCGGGGCTGTACAATGAGCAGTTCTTC
14	-	TRBV27	TRBJ2-7	TRBD2	CASSFSGVWDEQYF	TGTGCCAGCAGTTTCAGCGGGGTTTGGGACGAGCAGTACTTC
15	-	TRBV10-3	TRBJ2-3	TRBD1	CAITPSDRPTDTQYF	TGTGCCATCACCCCCTCGGACAGGCCCACAGATACGCAGTATTTT
15	-	TRBV5-1	TRBJ2-3	-	CASSFTDRSTDTQYF	TGCGCCAGCAGTTTCACAGACCGAAGCACAGATACGCAGTATTTT
12	-	TRBV25-1	TRBJ1-1	-	CASSRGNTEAFF	TGTGCCAGCAGTAGGGGGAACACTGAAGCTTTCTTT
13	-	TRBV11-3	TRBJ2-7	-	CASSQTETYEQYF	TGTGCCAGCAGCCAAACAGAAACCTACGAGCAGTACTTC
16	-	TRBV27	TRBJ2-1	TRBD2	CASSSPSLAGGREQFF	TGTGCCAGCAGTTCCCCTAGCCTAGCGGGGGGTCGTGAGCAGTTCTTC
13	-	TRBV7-9	TRBJ1-2	-	CASSLDVPRGYTF	TGTGCCAGCAGCCTTGACGTTCCGCGGGGCTACACCTTC
14	-	TRBV27	TRBJ1-2	TRBD1	CASSNRQGLGGYTF	TGTGCCAGCAGTAATCGACAGGGCTTGGGCGGCTACACCTTC
15	-	TRBV10-3	TRBJ1-2	-	CAISESGRTNYGYTF	TGTGCCATCAGTGAGTCGGGACGGACTAACTATGGCTACACCTTC
14	-	TRBV30	TRBJ2-3	-	CAWSPGGGRDTQYF	TGTGCCTGGAGTCCTGGGGGGGGCAGAGATACGCAGTATTTT
13	-	TRBV10-2	TRBJ1-2	-	CASSEARNYGYTF	TGCGCCAGCAGTGAGGCGCGTAACTATGGCTACACCTTC
15	-	TRBV5-6	TRBJ2-3	TRBD1	CASSGKDRGTDTQYF	TGTGCCAGCAGCGGAAAGGACAGGGGCACAGATACGCAGTATTTT
11	-	TRBV20-1	TRBJ2-2	-	CSAGNTGELFF	TGCAGTGCTGGGAACACCGGGGAGCTGTTTTTT
14	-	TRBV7-9	TRBJ1-6	TRBD1	CASRRTGGDSPLHF	TGTGCCAGCAGGCGGACAGGGGGCGACTCACCCCTCCACTTT
16	few	TRBV6-5	TRBJ2-1	TRBD2	CASSYSERGFNNEQFF	TGTGCCAGCAGTTACTCAGAGCGGGGGTTTAACAATGAGCAGTTCTTC
13	-	TRBV19	TRBJ1-2	-	CASSEQGPYGYTF	TGTGCCAGTAGTGAACAGGGTCCCTATGGCTACACCTTC
16	-	TRBV27	TRBJ2-3	TRBD1	CASSLTGAAPTDTQYF	TGTGCCAGCAGCCTGACAGGGGCCGCCCCCACAGATACGCAGTATTTT
20	-	TRBV5-1	TRBJ2-3	TRBD2	CASSLVASGGGNDGTDTQYF	TGCGCCAGCAGCTTGGTGGCTAGCGGGGGGGGGAACGACGGCACAGATACGCAGTATTTT
15	-	TRBV14	TRBJ1-6	TRBD1	CASSHVTGAGSPLHF	TGTGCCAGCAGCCACGTAACAGGGGCAGGTTCACCCCTCCACTTT
14	-	TRBV5-1	TRBJ2-1	TRBD2	CASSPTAGGNEQFF	TGCGCCAGCAGCCCCACAGCGGGGGGCAATGAGCAGTTCTTC
14	-	TRBV7-2	TRBJ1-2	-	CASSSSGVNYGYTF	TGTGCCAGCAGCTCCTCAGGAGTGAACTATGGCTACACCTTC